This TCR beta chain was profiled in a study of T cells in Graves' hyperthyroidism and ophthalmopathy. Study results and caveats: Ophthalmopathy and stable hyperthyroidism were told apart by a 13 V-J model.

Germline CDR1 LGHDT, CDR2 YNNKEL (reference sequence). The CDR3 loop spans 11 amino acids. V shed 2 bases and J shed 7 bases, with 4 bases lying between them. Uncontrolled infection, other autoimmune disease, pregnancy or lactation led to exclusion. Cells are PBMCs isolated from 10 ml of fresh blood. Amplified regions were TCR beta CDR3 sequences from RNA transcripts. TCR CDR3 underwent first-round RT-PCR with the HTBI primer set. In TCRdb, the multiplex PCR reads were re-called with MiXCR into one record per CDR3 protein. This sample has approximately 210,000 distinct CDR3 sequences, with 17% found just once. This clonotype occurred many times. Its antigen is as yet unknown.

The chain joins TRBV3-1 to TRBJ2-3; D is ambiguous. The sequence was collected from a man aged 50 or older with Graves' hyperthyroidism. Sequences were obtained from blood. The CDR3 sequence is CASSQLYTQYF. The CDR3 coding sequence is TGTGCCAGCAGCCAATTGTATACGCAGTATTTT.